This TCR beta chain was identified during a study of CD8+ T cells in alopecia areata. Germline V gene lookup returns CDR1 SNHLY and CDR2 FYNNEI. This CDR3 is built from 18 residues. Trimming took off 0 bases at V and 4 bases at J, with 19 bases between the two ends. Sequencing used cDNA as its template, made by extracting RNA and reverse transcribing it. Using immunoSEQ multiplex PCR, the repertoire was profiled, and TCRdb retains in-frame clones only, with some absent. This sample yields fewer than 100,000 clones, of which around 71% are seen a single time; around 15% belongs to the top ten. The sample holds one count of this clone. Stated treatment: oral pan-JAK inhibitor, 5-10 mg twice daily. In alopecia areata patients, both lesional scalp punch biopsies and peripheral blood were collected.

This receptor was obtained from a human donor with alopecia areata. Sequenced material: CD8+ T cells sorted from blood, taken at approximately week 42, from a patient treated with tofacitinib. The chain is built from TRBV2 and TRBJ2-1; the D gene is possibly TRBD1 (6 bases). The CDR3 protein is CASSEAAQLGQPYNEQFF. In DNA, the CDR3 is TGTGCCAGCAGTGAAGCGGCCCAACTCGGACAGCCGTACAATGAGCAGTTCTTC.